These 21 T cell receptor beta chains originate from one sample sequenced in a study of cytomegalovirus exposure and HLA in healthy donors (TCRdb year 2017). Library preparation was by the immunoSEQ multiplex PCR assay. For the multiplex PCR, a mixture combining 60 forward primers for TCR Vbeta segments and 13 reverse primers for TCR Jbeta segments was used. TCRdb's version of the immuneACCESS table is confined to in-frame rearrangements and falls short of the full clone set. An unresolved V gene accounts for under half of the shortfall where checked; the remainder is of unknown origin. A total of roughly 150,000 clones appear in this sample, approximately 88% of them only once. In total, the top ten clones hold over 1.5% of the sample. Material for sequencing was PBMCs. The receptors come from a young woman in good health and CMV-seronegative.

The chain combines TRBV5-4 with TRBJ1-6; D not resolved. The V and J ends lost 4 bases and 17 bases respectively, with 10 bases between them. Germline CDR1 and CDR2: SGHNT and YYREEE (reference sequence). This CDR3 has 10 amino acids. The CDR3 is CASSPRGFHF. CDR3 coding DNA: TGTGCCAGCAGCCCCCGGGGATTCCACTTT.

The J gene is TRBJ1-1, the V gene TRBV7-9; 8 positions agree with TRBD1. The V gene's germline CDR1 is SEHNR and CDR2 FQNEAQ (reference sequence). The CDR3 has 14 residues. V gave up 3 bases and J gave up 3 bases; unmatched junction bases: 3. DNA for the CDR3: TGTGCCAGCAGCTTTGCAGGGGGCCACACTGAAGCTTTCTTT. This sequence encodes CASSFAGGHTEAFF. The variable domain in full, with the rest retrieved from reference TRBV7-9 and TRBJ1-1, is DTGVSQNPRHKITKRGQNVTFRCDPISEHNRLYWYRQTLGQGPEFLTYFQNEAQLEKSRLLSDRFSAERPKGSFSTLEIQRTEQGDSAMYLCASSFAGGHTEAFFGQGTRLTVV.

The rearrangement joins TRBV27 to TRBJ2-5; 12 bases match TRBD2. The CDR3 has 16 residues. CDR1 is MNHEY and CDR2 is SMNVEV in the germline V gene (reference sequence). V shed 4 bases, J shed 4 bases, and the junction held 7 bases outside the gene matches. CDR3 region: CASSSPRTSGVETQYF. In DNA form, the CDR3 reads TGTGCCAGCAGTTCCCCCCGGACTAGCGGGGTAGAGACCCAGTACTTC.

This chain links TRBV2 with TRBJ1-5; 10 bases line up with TRBD1. With 5 bases clipped from V and 5 bases from J, the junction kept 3 bases outside the gene matches. This CDR3 contains 14 residues. CDR1 SNHLY and CDR2 FYNNEI come from the germline V gene. The CDR3 DNA reads as TGTGCCAGCAGTAGAGACAGGGGGCATCAGCCCCAGCATTTT. Its protein is CASSRDRGHQPQHF.

This clone was seen a handful of times. This sequence joins TRBV27 and TRBJ2-1; 7 bases align to TRBD1. The CDR3 contains 15 residues. CDR1 is MNHEY and CDR2 is SMNVEV in the germline V gene (reference sequence). J lost 0 bases, V lost 10 bases, and 9 bases had no gene match. CDR3 loop: CATSLTGASYNEQFF. The CDR3 DNA sequence: TGTGCCACCTCCCTCACAGGGGCCTCCTACAATGAGCAGTTCTTC.

This rearrangement joins TRBV10-3 to TRBJ1-1; 8 positions match TRBD1. The J segment lost 3 bases and the V segment lost 2 bases, leaving 8 bases of the junction unmatched. Germline assignment: CDR1 ENHRY and CDR2 SYGVKD. The CDR3 length is 16 residues. CDR3 residues: CAISEAFRGRDTEAFF. CDR3 bases: TGTGCCATCAGTGAGGCCTTCAGGGGGCGGGACACTGAAGCTTTCTTT.

The chain joins TRBV6-1 to TRBJ2-4, with TRBD1 as a possible D gene (6 bases). Germline CDR1 reads MNHNS; CDR2 reads SASEGT. Trimming removed 6 bases at V and 7 bases at J, with 13 bases between. The CDR3 extends over 13 amino acids. This chain's CDR3 is CASSKAGDNIQYF. As DNA, the CDR3 is TGTGCCAGCAGCAAGGCAGGGGACAACATTCAGTACTTC.

This clone is deemed medium-sized. The rearrangement joins TRBV6-1 to TRBJ1-4; unclear D gene. Trimming stripped 5 bases from V and 7 bases from J, with 17 bases between. Germline V gene sequence: CDR1 MNHNS, CDR2 SASEGT. There are 15 residues in the CDR3. CDR3: CASSTLGGSSEKLFF. The DNA of the CDR3 is TGTGCCAGCAGTACCCTGGGAGGGTCGAGTGAAAAACTGTTTTTT.

This chain connects TRBV6-5 to TRBJ1-5; D is uncertain. Germline V lookup: CDR1 MNHEY, CDR2 SVGAGI. Trimming shortened V by 2 bases and J by 0 bases, and 8 bases separated the two germline ends. The length of the CDR3 is 15 residues. CDR3 sequence (DNA): TGTGCCAGCAGTTACGGCAGATATAGCAATCAGCCCCAGCATTTT. Its protein product is CASSYGRYSNQPQHF.

This CDR3 reads CASSLGPGSDQPQHF. The CDR3 region has the DNA TGTGCCAGCAGCTTAGGGCCCGGGTCGGATCAGCCCCAGCATTTT. This chain joins TRBV7-9 and TRBJ1-5; no reliable D call. The CDR3 is made up of 15 amino acids. In germline, CDR1 is SEHNR, CDR2 FQNEAQ (reference sequence). Trimming pared 1 base from V and 5 bases from J, leaving 12 bases between. The full variable domain, with the rest looked up from reference TRBV7-9 and TRBJ1-5, is DTGVSQNPRHKITKRGQNVTFRCDPISEHNRLYWYRQTLGQGPEFLTYFQNEAQLEKSRLLSDRFSAERPKGSFSTLEIQRTEQGDSAMYLCASSLGPGSDQPQHFGDGTRLSIL.

The chain carries TRBV18 and TRBJ2-7, with 7 bases aligning to TRBD1. From germline, CDR1 is KGHSH and CDR2 LQKENI. The V segment lost 4 bases and the J segment 1 base; nucleotides outside the gene matches: 4. CDR3 size: 14 residues. The CDR3 region is CASSRQGVSYEQYF. For the CDR3, the DNA is TGTGCCAGCTCACGACAGGGAGTATCCTACGAGCAGTACTTC.

Comments on this clone: One end of the junction does not line up with germline, which may come from a read error. The chain carries TRBV7-6 and TRBJ1-6; 9 bases match TRBD1. CDR1 is SGHVS and CDR2 is FNYEAQ in the germline V gene. The CDR3 covers 15 residues. Written as DNA, the CDR3 is TGTGCCAGCAGCTTGGGACAGGGCTATGATTCACCCCTCCACTTT. Translated: CASSLGQGYDSPLHF. Full variable domain (missing parts from reference TRBV7-6 and TRBJ1-6): GAGVSQSPRYKVTKRGQDVALRCDPISGHVSLYWYRQALGQGPEFLTYFNYEAQQDKSGLPNDRFSAERPEGSISTLTIQRTEQRDSAMYRCASSLGQGYDSPLHFGNGTRLTVT.

CDR3 region: CASSPEGRLNYGYTF. As DNA, the CDR3 is TGCGCCAGCAGCCCGGAGGGACGGTTGAACTATGGCTACACCTTC. This sequence joins TRBV5-1 and TRBJ1-2, with D tentatively TRBD1 (5 bases). The CDR3 runs 15 residues. CDR1 is SGHRS and CDR2 is YFSETQ in the germline V gene. The V end lost 4 bases, the J end lost 2 bases, and 15 bases lay between the germline ends.

This clone has a handful of counts. The chain couples TRBV30 to TRBJ2-1; TRBD1 matches 8 bases. Per germline, CDR1 GTSNPN and CDR2 SVGIG (reference sequence). The CDR3 has 13 amino acids. J was trimmed by 6 bases and V by 5 bases; bases with no gene match: 6. The CDR3 coding sequence is TGTGCCTGGGGACAGGGTGTCGGCAATGAGCAGTTCTTC. Residues: CAWGQGVGNEQFF.

This chain connects TRBV5-1 to TRBJ2-1; 10 nucleotides line up with TRBD2. J gave up 5 bases and V 0 bases, and 2 bases lay outside the gene matches. Germline-derived CDR1 and CDR2 are SGHRS and YFSETQ. The CDR3 is 15 residues long. Here the CDR3 reads CASSLVSGGNNEQFF. The CDR3 nucleotides are TGCGCCAGCAGCTTGGTTAGCGGGGGGAACAATGAGCAGTTCTTC.

J is TRBJ2-3 and V is TRBV6-5; D not certain. Germline V gene lookup returns CDR1 MNHEY and CDR2 SVGAGI. There are 14 residues in the CDR3. Between the trimmed V and J ends, which lost 7 bases and 2 bases, there was a span of 13 bases. The CDR3 loop reads CASTPFLDTDTQYF. The DNA for the CDR3 is TGTGCCAGCACCCCTTTTCTAGACACAGATACGCAGTATTTT.

This sequence joins TRBV28 and TRBJ1-5; D might be TRBD1 (5 bases). Germline values: CDR1 MDHEN, CDR2 SYDVKM. V was clipped by 6 bases and J by 4 bases, with 10 bases between them. The CDR3 has 13 amino acids. This chain's CDR3 is CASRDTRNQPQHF. CDR3 DNA: TGTGCCAGCAGGGACACCCGGAATCAGCCCCAGCATTTT.

The chain combines TRBV5-5 with TRBJ1-6; weak D call: TRBD1 (5 bases). V lost 4 bases, J lost 9 bases, and 11 bases lay in between. Germline values: CDR1 SGHKS, CDR2 YYEKEE (reference sequence). The CDR3 is 13 amino acids. Here the CDR3 reads CASSLDTSSPLHF. DNA for the CDR3: TGTGCCAGCAGCCTGGACACCTCTTCACCCCTCCACTTT.

The table lists this clone with a count of one. V is TRBV11-2 and J is TRBJ2-7, with 9 nucleotides matching TRBD1. Germline loops: CDR1 SGHAT, CDR2 FQNNGV. The CDR3 length is 16 residues. V dropped 1 base and J dropped 1; count of bases not matched to a gene: 5. The CDR3 bases are TGTGCCAGCAGCTTAGTTGTGGGACAGGGTTCCTACGAGCAGTACTTC. This sequence encodes CASSLVVGQGSYEQYF. Filled out from reference TRBV11-2 and TRBJ2-7, the complete variable domain reads EAGVAQSPRYKIIEKRQSVAFWCNPISGHATLYWYQQILGQGPKLLIQFQNNGVVDDSQLPKDRFSAERLKGVDSTLKIQPAKLEDSAVYLCASSLVVGQGSYEQYFGPGTRLTVT.

This clone has just one count. The V and J genes are TRBV5-8 and TRBJ2-5; D might be TRBD1 (7 bases). The CDR3 totals 16 residues. The V and J ends lost 4 bases and 4 bases respectively, with 20 bases between them. From germline, CDR1 is SGHTS and CDR2 YDEGEE. The CDR3 sequence: CASSKGGGGAIETQYF. The CDR3 DNA sequence: TGTGCCAGCAGCAAAGGGGGCGGCGGGGCGATAGAGACCCAGTACTTC.

This clone showed up just a few times. The V call is TRBV27, the J call TRBJ2-5; 7 nucleotides agree with TRBD1. This CDR3 contains 14 residues. Germline trimming cut 3 bases from V and 3 bases from J; bases unmatched to any gene: 4. Looked up from germline, CDR1 is MNHEY and CDR2 is SMNVEV (reference sequence). The CDR3 reads CASSLVQGEETQYF. The CDR3 DNA reads as TGTGCCAGCAGTTTGGTCCAGGGGGAAGAGACCCAGTACTTC.